This T cell receptor beta chain was captured by sequencing in a study of PD-L1 blockade in urothelial cancer. Study summary: About 85% of the roughly 29 patients were men who had bladder-origin urothelial cancer. After treatment start, blood was analyzed at 3 weeks (second dose) and at 6 weeks.

Time point noted: pretreatment peripheral blood. Diagnoses among patients were locally advanced or metastatic urothelial carcinoma. Samples spanned pretreatment and treatment, with 1 to 8 time points per patient. There are a few counts of this clone. J gave up 5 bases and V 1 base, and 11 bases lay outside the gene matches. The CDR3 contains 17 residues. Germline assignment: CDR1 SGHKS and CDR2 YYEKEE (reference sequence). The method was immunoSEQ multiplex PCR; TCRdb's version includes in-frame clones alone and lacks a portion of them. The sample carries 72,000 or so clones, approximately 86% recorded once.

V is TRBV5-5 and J is TRBJ2-1; 8 bases map to TRBD1. Sample: PBMCs, taken around atezolizumab (anti-PD-L1) treatment. This receptor was obtained from a man in his sixties with urothelial cancer. The CDR3 DNA reads TGTGCCAGCAGCTTGATTGCCGGGACAGGAGGAAACAATGAGCAGTTCTTC. This encodes CASSLIAGTGGNNEQFF.